These T cell receptor beta chains were read from a single sample in a study of control samples from healthy donors and cancer patients. The protocol was immunoSEQ multiplex PCR, while the TCRdb copy is restricted to in-frame clones and leaves out a portion. This table holds about 40,000 clones, approximately 90% found once. The material sequenced was blood. These receptors were collected from a woman in her forties or fifties in good health. Each CDR3 is given with its conserved first and last residue. D genes are given only for firm matches. The size of a clone is reported for some rows only, either as once, few or many, or as a class for expanded clones.

V	D	size	J	CDR3	DNA
TRBV7-2	TRBD1	once	TRBJ1-2	CASSPRTLSQGAYGYTF	TGTGCCAGCAGCCCTAGAACCCTTTCACAGGGGGCATATGGCTACACCTTC
TRBV6-5	NA	NA	TRBJ1-5	CASVADLNQPQHF	TGTGCCAGCGTCGCGGATCTCAATCAGCCCCAGCATTTT
TRBV3-1/TRBV3-2	NA	NA	TRBJ1-5	CASSQDSGSQPQHF	TGTGCCAGCAGCCAAGATTCGGGGTCCCAGCCCCAGCATTTT
TRBV7-2	TRBD2	NA	TRBJ2-1	CASSPGLAGALGEQFF	TGTGCCAGCAGCCCTGGACTAGCGGGGGCTTTGGGTGAGCAGTTCTTC
TRBV19	NA	NA	TRBJ2-2	CASSIGKHRGAVF	TGTGCCAGTAGTATAGGGAAACACCGGGGAGCTGTTTTT
TRBV7-9	TRBD1	NA	TRBJ2-1	CASSLDRGLYNEQFF	TGTGCCAGCAGCTTGGACAGGGGGCTTTACAATGAGCAGTTCTTC
TRBV5-1	TRBD1	NA	TRBJ1-4	CASSLAGRGPDEKLFF	TGCGCCAGCAGCTTGGCCGGAAGGGGGCCGGATGAAAAACTGTTTTTT
TRBV4-3	NA	NA	TRBJ1-5	CASSQQVDSNQPQHF	TGCGCCAGCAGCCAACAGGTGGATAGCAATCAGCCCCAGCATTTT
TRBV7-2	TRBD2	NA	TRBJ2-1	CASSSRGLLTNEQFF	TGTGCCAGCAGCTCCCGGGGACTACTGACGAATGAGCAGTTCTTC
TRBV28	NA	NA	TRBJ1-2	CASSAGSYLYGYTF	TGTGCCAGCAGCGCCGGGAGTTATCTCTATGGCTACACCTTC
TRBV9	TRBD2	NA	TRBJ2-5	CASSVSFGLAETQYF	TGTGCCAGCAGCGTCTCCTTTGGACTAGCGGAGACCCAGTACTTC
TRBV6-2/TRBV6-3	TRBD2	NA	TRBJ2-1	CASSYVGGNEQFF	TGTGCCAGCAGTTATGTCGGGGGGAATGAGCAGTTCTTC
TRBV14	TRBD1	NA	TRBJ1-1	CASSQIQGAHTEAFF	TGTGCCAGCAGCCAGATACAGGGGGCGCACACTGAAGCTTTCTTT
TRBV9	TRBD1	NA	TRBJ2-1	CASSAHGTGGRGGQQNEQFF	TGTGCCAGCAGCGCCCACGGGACAGGGGGCAGGGGGGGCCAACAGAATGAGCAGTTCTTC
TRBV5-6	NA	NA	TRBJ2-7	CASTQNPDSYEQYF	TGTGCCAGCACCCAGAACCCAGACTCCTACGAGCAGTACTTC
TRBV4-1	NA	NA	TRBJ1-5	CASSQAPPGDNQPQHF	TGCGCCAGCAGCCAAGCCCCCCCAGGGGACAATCAGCCCCAGCATTTT
TRBV2	NA	NA	TRBJ1-5	CASSVGGVVSNQPQHF	TGTGCCAGCAGTGTCGGGGGGGTAGTCAGCAATCAGCCCCAGCATTTT
TRBV18	NA	NA	TRBJ1-3	CASSPPSASGNTIYF	TGTGCCAGCTCACCACCGTCGGCCTCTGGAAACACCATATATTTT
TRBV7-2	TRBD2	NA	TRBJ2-7	CASRWGGVSSYEQYF	TGTGCCAGCAGGTGGGGGGGTGTTAGCTCCTACGAGCAGTACTTC
TRBV18	TRBD2	NA	TRBJ2-1	CASSPGRGEEQFF	TGTGCCAGCTCACCGGGGAGGGGAGAGGAGCAGTTCTTC
TRBV24-1	NA	NA	TRBJ2-3	CATSDSGGSTDTQYF	TGTGCCACCAGTGATTCTGGGGGGAGCACAGATACGCAGTATTTT
TRBV20-1	NA	NA	TRBJ2-7	CSASTLFYEQYF	TGCAGTGCTAGTACCCTTTTCTACGAGCAGTACTTC
TRBV4-3	NA	NA	TRBJ1-1	CASSQFLASGQGTEAFF	TGCGCCAGCAGCCAATTTTTGGCCTCGGGGCAAGGCACTGAAGCTTTCTTT
TRBV15	TRBD1	NA	TRBJ1-4	CATSRTTGEEKLFF	TGTGCCACCAGCAGAACCACAGGGGAAGAAAAACTGTTTTTT
TRBV7-9	NA	NA	TRBJ1-1	CASSFPPRSGMNTEAFF	TGTGCCAGCAGCTTTCCCCCGAGGTCAGGAATGAACACTGAAGCTTTCTTT
TRBV25-1	NA	NA	TRBJ1-3	CASSPPGTNTIYF	TGTGCCAGCAGTCCTCCGGGGACCAACACCATATATTTT
TRBV18	TRBD1	NA	TRBJ1-2	CASSPRTGAAGYTF	TGTGCCAGCTCACCCAGGACAGGGGCAGCTGGCTACACCTTC
TRBV6-5	NA	NA	TRBJ2-7	CAIDKTAIAYEQYF	TGTGCCATCGATAAAACAGCTATAGCCTACGAGCAGTACTTC
TRBV4-1	TRBD2	NA	TRBJ2-3	CASSHATTRGRTDTQYF	TGCGCCAGCAGCCACGCTACGACGCGGGGGAGGACAGATACGCAGTATTTT
TRBV28	NA	NA	TRBJ1-5	CASSGNQPQHF	TGTGCCAGCTCTGGCAATCAGCCCCAGCATTTT
TRBV9	NA	NA	TRBJ2-5	CASSVGPRGTQYF	TGTGCCAGCAGCGTAGGCCCCCGGGGGACCCAGTACTTC
TRBV5-1	TRBD1	NA	TRBJ2-1	CASSLGGTEYNEQFF	TGCGCCAGCAGCTTGGGTGGGACAGAGTACAATGAGCAGTTCTTC
TRBV28	NA	NA	TRBJ1-5	CASSFLERGDQPQHF	NA
TRBV14	TRBD1	NA	TRBJ1-6	CASSQGQGWNSPLHF	TGTGCCAGCAGCCAAGGACAGGGATGGAATTCACCCCTCCACTTT
TRBV4-1	TRBD1	NA	TRBJ1-2	CASSQVGRTGGAEGYTF	TGCGCCAGCAGCCAAGTAGGAAGGACAGGGGGCGCGGAAGGCTACACCTTC
TRBV21-1	NA	NA	TRBJ1-2	CATPGAVRQGYGYTF	TGTGCCACCCCCGGGGCAGTTCGACAGGGTTATGGCTACACCTTC
TRBV9	TRBD1	NA	TRBJ1-4	CASSDPGQGDEKLFF	TGTGCCAGCAGTGACCCGGGACAGGGGGATGAAAAACTGTTTTTT
TRBV30	NA	NA	TRBJ1-1	CACSAGMNTEAFF	TGTGCCTGCTCGGCGGGCATGAACACTGAAGCTTTCTTT
TRBV5-1	NA	NA	TRBJ1-4	CASSLERAGEKLFF	TGCGCCAGCAGCTTGGAGAGGGCGGGTGAAAAACTGTTTTTT
TRBV27	TRBD1	NA	TRBJ1-5	CASTTLAGGLSQPQHF	TGTGCCAGCACTACGCTAGCAGGGGGCTTGAGTCAGCCCCAGCATTTT
TRBV28	TRBD1	NA	TRBJ1-2	CASRMTGSPSKDNYGYTF	TGTGCCAGCAGGATGACAGGGTCCCCCTCAAAGGATAACTATGGCTACACCTTC
TRBV6-5	NA	NA	TRBJ1-2	CASSPTGSSSGYTF	TGTGCCAGCAGTCCGACAGGCTCCTCATCTGGCTACACCTTC
TRBV30	NA	NA	TRBJ2-6	CAWSVGFQGRANVLTF	TGTGCCTGGAGTGTAGGTTTCCAGGGGAGGGCCAACGTCCTGACTTTC
TRBV7-9	NA	NA	TRBJ1-4	CASSLGTNANEKLFF	TGTGCCAGCAGCCTAGGGACAAACGCTAATGAAAAACTGTTTTTT
TRBV3-1/TRBV3-2	NA	NA	TRBJ2-5	CASSPALIIQETQYF	TGTGCCAGCAGCCCAGCACTCATAATTCAGGAGACCCAGTACTTC
TRBV6-4	TRBD1	NA	TRBJ1-6	CASKPDRVGNSPLHF	TGTGCCAGCAAACCCGACAGGGTCGGTAATTCACCCCTCCACTTT
TRBV21-1	NA	NA	TRBJ2-6	CASSSATVVAGANVLTF	TGTGCCAGCAGCTCCGCCACGGTCGTTGCTGGGGCCAACGTCCTGACTTTC
TRBV4-3	NA	NA	TRBJ1-6	CASSQDESGYSPLHF	TGCGCCAGCAGCCAAGATGAATCTGGGTATTCACCCCTCCACTTT
TRBV9	NA	NA	TRBJ1-1	CASSVEPGRGGNTEAFF	TGTGCCAGCAGCGTAGAACCGGGGCGGGGAGGGAACACTGAAGCTTTCTTT
TRBV3-1/TRBV3-2	NA	once	TRBJ2-3	CASSQEYSGDTQYF	TGTGCCAGCAGCCAAGAGTACTCCGGGGATACGCAGTATTTT
TRBV19	NA	NA	TRBJ1-4	CATTKGSINEKLFF	TGTGCCACGACAAAGGGGTCCATTAATGAAAAACTGTTTTTT
TRBV18	NA	NA	TRBJ1-2	CASSPLGEGSDGYTF	TGTGCCAGCTCACCCCTCGGGGAGGGCAGCGATGGCTACACCTTC
TRBV10-3	NA	NA	TRBJ2-7	CAISESGRTYEQYF	TGTGCCATCAGTGAGTCTGGCAGAACCTACGAGCAGTACTTC
TRBV28	TRBD1	NA	TRBJ2-5	CASSSTGDGETQYF	TGTGCCAGCAGTTCGACAGGGGATGGAGAGACCCAGTACTTC
TRBV9	NA	NA	TRBJ2-1	CASSVDGNSYNEQFF	TGTGCCAGCAGCGTCGACGGGAACTCCTACAATGAGCAGTTCTTC